This T cell receptor (beta chain) is from a study of T cell responses to AZD1222 COVID-19 vaccine. Notes on the study in general: Distributed over spike, vaccine-associated CD4 TCRs predominated at 160-218 and 743-854. White British donors predominated, females outnumbered males, and clonal diversity was possibly underestimated. Spike-specific TCR depth and breadth grew after two AZD1222 doses.

Concerning this clone itself: Its antigen is unknown.

Per the germline V gene, CDR1 is KGHSH and CDR2 is LQKENI. This CDR3 region has 16 residues. Trimming shortened V by 2 bases and J by 1 base, and 11 bases separated the two germline ends. TCRdb's table, derived via immunoSEQ multiplex PCR, lists solely in-frame clones and lacks some. This table holds tens of thousands of clones, 90% to 95% found once. The TCR originated in an adult in good health. This chain joins TRBV18 and TRBJ2-2; no reliable D call. Sequences were derived from peripheral blood, sampled on day 0 of MenACWY control vaccination. The DNA of the CDR3 is TGTGCCAGCTCACCAAGCAACGGTTTGAACACCGGGGAGCTGTTTTTT. It encodes CASSPSNGLNTGELFF.